Shown below are 20 T cell receptor beta chains from a single sample sequenced in a study of cytomegalovirus exposure and HLA in healthy donors. Both 60 Vbeta primers and 13 Jbeta primers went into the PCR. Sequencing was performed with immunoSEQ multiplex PCR; in TCRdb, only in-frame clones are kept and a portion is missing. The sample has 100,000 to 150,000 clones; more than 60% are singletons. Sequencing input: PBMCs. These receptor sequences come from a woman aged 18-29 years in good health and CMV-seronegative.

V gene TRBV6-1 combines with J gene TRBJ1-2, with TRBD1 matching over 9 bases. V dropped 1 base and J dropped 7; count of bases not matched to a gene: 4. CDR1 is MNHNS and CDR2 is SASEGT in the germline V gene. CDR3 length: 14 residues. This chain's CDR3 is CASSEGDRVSGYTF. CDR3 nucleotides: TGTGCCAGCAGTGAAGGGGACAGGGTTAGTGGCTACACCTTC.

The rearrangement joins TRBV7-9 to TRBJ2-1; TRBD2 agrees at 10 bases. This CDR3 region has 15 residues. J was trimmed by 8 bases and V by 7 bases; bases with no gene match: 11. Germline values: CDR1 SEHNR, CDR2 FQNEAQ (reference sequence). CDR3: CASTKGGLAGDEQFF. As DNA, the CDR3 is TGTGCCAGCACCAAAGGGGGGCTAGCGGGAGATGAGCAGTTCTTC.

V gene TRBV7-2 combines with J gene TRBJ2-1; 8 bases align to TRBD1. The CDR3 spans 15 residues. Trimming removed 0 bases from V and 2 bases from J; junction bases left unmatched: 0. The germline CDR1 and CDR2 sequences are SGHTA and FQGNSA. This CDR3 is CASSLAQGAYNEQFF. The DNA of the CDR3 is TGTGCCAGCAGCTTAGCACAGGGGGCCTACAATGAGCAGTTCTTC.

The gene calls are TRBV7-9 and TRBJ2-2; maybe TRBD2 (6 bases). The germline CDR1 and CDR2 sequences are SEHNR and FQNEAQ (reference sequence). V was trimmed by 5 bases and J by 3 bases, leaving 19 bases between them. The CDR3 consists of 17 residues. CDR3 in amino acids: CASSEGGLSGYTGELFF. The CDR3 coding sequence is TGTGCCAGCAGCGAAGGTGGACTAAGCGGTTACACCGGGGAGCTGTTTTTT.

This chain uses TRBV11-2 with TRBJ2-1; D not resolved. Germline CDR1 and CDR2: SGHAT and FQNNGV. There are 16 residues in the CDR3. V lost 1 base to trimming and J lost 2 bases, with 12 bases between them. CDR3 coding DNA: TGTGCCAGCAGCTTAGCTGGGCCCATAGCCTACAATGAGCAGTTCTTC. The encoded protein is CASSLAGPIAYNEQFF.

As DNA, the CDR3 is TGTGCCAGCAGCTTACTAGCGGGAGATGGCGATACGCAGTATTTT. This sequence encodes CASSLLAGDGDTQYF. This chain uses TRBV7-9 with TRBJ2-3; 10 bases agree with TRBD2. The CDR3 contains 15 residues. Germline V gene sequence: CDR1 SEHNR, CDR2 FQNEAQ (reference sequence). The V and J ends lost 2 bases and 6 bases, in that order; junction bases with no gene match: 5.

The genes are TRBV27 and TRBJ2-7, with TRBD2 matching over 7 bases. Germline V gene data show CDR1 as MNHEY and CDR2 as SMNVEV (reference sequence). The CDR3 contains 11 residues. V dropped 8 bases and J dropped 3; count of bases not matched to a gene: 1. The CDR3 sequence: CASGGGYEQYF. CDR3 nucleotide sequence: TGTGCCAGCGGGGGGGGCTACGAGCAGTACTTC.

The chain joins TRBV6-5 to TRBJ1-3, with D hard to call. CDR1 is MNHEY and CDR2 is SVGAGI in the germline V gene. The CDR3 loop spans 13 amino acids. Trimming removed 5 bases from V and 0 bases from J, with 5 bases in between. DNA for the CDR3: TGTGCCAGCAGTCCGTACTCTGGAAACACCATATATTTT. Residues: CASSPYSGNTIYF.

This clone occurred a few times. The V gene is TRBV28, the J gene TRBJ2-1; no definite D call. From germline, CDR1 is MDHEN and CDR2 SYDVKM. V shed 3 bases and J shed 9 bases, with 12 bases lying between them. The CDR3 is made up of 13 amino acids. The CDR3 here is CASSLSATGEQFF. DNA of the CDR3: TGTGCCAGCAGTTTGTCCGCAACGGGTGAGCAGTTCTTC.

The chain uses TRBV7-9 and TRBJ2-1; 11 bases map to TRBD2. The germline V gene encodes CDR1 SEHNR and CDR2 FQNEAQ (reference sequence). This CDR3 contains 18 residues. J gave up 6 bases and V 2 bases, and 12 bases lay outside the gene matches. DNA for the CDR3: TGTGCCAGCAGCTTATTAGGGGGCCTAGCGGGAGGTAGCAATGAGCAGTTCTTC. This gives the protein CASSLLGGLAGGSNEQFF.

J is TRBJ1-1 and V is TRBV7-9; D is unresolved. Deletions cut 1 base from V and 5 bases from J, with 11 bases between. There are 14 residues in the CDR3. CDR1 SEHNR and CDR2 FQNEAQ come from the germline V gene (reference sequence). CDR3: CASSLELPFTEAFF. CDR3 DNA: TGTGCCAGCAGCTTAGAACTGCCGTTTACTGAAGCTTTCTTT. The entire variable domain, with the rest obtained from reference TRBV7-9 and TRBJ1-1, is as follows: DTGVSQNPRHKITKRGQNVTFRCDPISEHNRLYWYRQTLGQGPEFLTYFQNEAQLEKSRLLSDRFSAERPKGSFSTLEIQRTEQGDSAMYLCASSLELPFTEAFFGQGTRLTVV.

The chain links TRBV29-1 to TRBJ1-1; no definite D call. Germline V gives CDR1 SQVTM, CDR2 ANQGSEA. V lost 4 bases and J 0 bases, leaving 9 bases between the germline ends. The CDR3 extends over 13 amino acids. CDR3 region: CSVVWPLNTEAFF. The CDR3 nucleotides are TGCAGCGTTGTGTGGCCGTTGAACACTGAAGCTTTCTTT.

This clone was observed a few times. V is TRBV19 and J is TRBJ2-6; 11 bases fit TRBD2. V shed 7 bases, J shed 0 bases, and the junction held 11 bases outside the gene matches. Germline V CDR1 and CDR2: LNHDA, SQIVND (reference sequence). CDR3 length equals 19 residues. CDR3 amino acids: CASIGTSGLQSSGANVLTF. The DNA of the CDR3 is TGTGCCAGTATAGGGACTAGCGGACTACAAAGCTCTGGGGCCAACGTCCTGACTTTC.

CDR3 DNA sequence: TGTGCCAGCAGCGTCGTTCACAGGGGAGGTACTGAAGCTTTCTTT. Translation gives CASSVVHRGGTEAFF. This chain connects TRBV9 to TRBJ1-1; TRBD1 matches at 7 bases. CDR1 SGDLS and CDR2 YYNGEE come from the germline V gene. V shed 2 bases and J 5 bases; nucleotides not matched to a gene: 9. This CDR3 is 15 amino acids long.

The chain has TRBV6-5 and TRBJ2-7; 9 bases fit TRBD2. CDR1 is MNHEY and CDR2 is SVGAGI in the germline V gene. V was pared by 2 bases and J by 1 base, with 3 bases of the junction left unmatched. CDR3 length: 15 residues. CDR3 loop: CASSYGSGSSYEQYF. In nucleotides, the CDR3 is TGTGCCAGCAGTTACGGTAGCGGGAGTTCCTACGAGCAGTACTTC.

Only a few counts were recorded for this clone. CDR3 bases: TGCGCCAGCAGCTTGGGACAGGGGGTATCCTACGAGCAGTACTTC. Translated: CASSLGQGVSYEQYF. V and J are TRBV5-1 and TRBJ2-7; 9 nucleotides match TRBD1. The V segment lost 0 bases and the J segment 1 base; nucleotides outside the gene matches: 2. From germline, CDR1 is SGHRS and CDR2 YFSETQ. The length of the CDR3 is 15 residues.

This chain joins TRBV25-1 and TRBJ1-1; D is unresolved. The germline V and J ends were trimmed by 0 bases and 8 bases, with 10 bases remaining between them. This CDR3 is 13 amino acids long. Germline assignment: CDR1 MGHDK and CDR2 SYGVNS. CDR3 in amino acids: CASSEYRYAEAFF. The CDR3 DNA reads as TGTGCCAGCAGTGAATACCGCTACGCGGAAGCTTTCTTT.

The gene calls are TRBV19 and TRBJ2-7, with D hard to call. Germline CDR1 is LNHDA and CDR2 is SQIVND (reference sequence). This CDR3 region has 16 residues. Deletions cut 1 base from V and 2 bases from J, with 15 bases between. The chain's CDR3 is CASSIGQREPPYEQYF. CDR3 coding DNA: TGTGCCAGTAGTATAGGGCAGCGCGAGCCTCCCTACGAGCAGTACTTC.

The rearrangement uses TRBV9 and TRBJ2-7, with D possibly being TRBD1 (5 bases). Trimming removed 4 bases from V and 0 bases from J, with 14 bases in between. The length of the CDR3 is 15 residues. The V gene's germline CDR1 is SGDLS and CDR2 YYNGEE. CDR3 sequence reads: CASSFRDGASYEQYF. CDR3 sequence (DNA): TGTGCCAGCAGCTTTCGAGATGGGGCCTCCTACGAGCAGTACTTC. The variable domain in full, completed from reference TRBV9 and TRBJ2-7, reads DSGVTQTPKHLITATGQRVTLRCSPRSGDLSVYWYQQSLDQGLQFLIQYYNGEERAKGNILERFSAQQFPDLHSELNLSSLELGDSALYFCASSFRDGASYEQYFGPGTRLTVT.

V and J are TRBV19 and TRBJ2-7; TRBD2 matches at 11 bases. The CDR3 totals 17 residues. In germline, CDR1 is LNHDA, CDR2 SQIVND (reference sequence). V trimming: 4 bases; J trimming: 5 bases; junction bases outside the gene matches: 13. CDR3 coding DNA: TGTGCCAGTAGTACTCGAAACCGACTAGCGGGAAACAACGAGCAGTACTTC. This encodes CASSTRNRLAGNNEQYF. Together with reference TRBV19 and TRBJ2-7, the CDR3 gives the full variable domain: DGGITQSPKYLFRKEGQNVTLSCEQNLNHDAMYWYRQDPGQGLRLIYYSQIVNDFQKGDIAEGYSVSREKKESFPLTVTSAQKNPTAFYLCASSTRNRLAGNNEQYFGPGTRLTVT.